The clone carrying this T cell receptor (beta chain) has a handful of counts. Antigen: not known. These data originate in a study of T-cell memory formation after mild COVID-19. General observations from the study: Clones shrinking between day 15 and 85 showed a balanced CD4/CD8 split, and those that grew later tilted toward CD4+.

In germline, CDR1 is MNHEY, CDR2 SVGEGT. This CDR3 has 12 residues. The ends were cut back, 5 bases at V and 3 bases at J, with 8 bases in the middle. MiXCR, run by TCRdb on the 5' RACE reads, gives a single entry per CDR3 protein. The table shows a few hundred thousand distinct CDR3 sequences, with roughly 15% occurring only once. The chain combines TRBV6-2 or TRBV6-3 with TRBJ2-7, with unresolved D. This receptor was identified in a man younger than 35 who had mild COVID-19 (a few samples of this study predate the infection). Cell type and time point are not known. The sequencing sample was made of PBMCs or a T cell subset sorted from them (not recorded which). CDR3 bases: TGTGCCAGCAGTAGGATCCTCTACGAGCAGTACTTC. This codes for CASSRILYEQYF.